This TCR beta chain was obtained from a study of chemoradiotherapy in HPV16-positive cancers. About the research overall: Candidate HPV-specific T-cell clones and common TCR motifs came from functional assays in a couple of HPV16-positive patients. Study observations and caveats: Candidate HPV-specific clones and E7-related TCR motifs grew in tumor during treatment.

TCRdb keeps only in-frame clones here, not all; method: immunoSEQ multiplex PCR. Here the sample spans fewer than 750 clones, about 90% being singletons. Note on this clone: Its antigen is currently unknown.

Germline V gives CDR1 SGHVS, CDR2 FNYEAQ. Trimming cost V 1 base and J 6 bases; bases outside gene matches: 3. The CDR3 runs 14 residues. The genes are TRBV7-6 and TRBJ1-1; 9 nucleotides match TRBD1. The sequence came from a human donor with HPV-associated anogenital cancer. Sequencing used tumor tissue, obtained from a patient who underwent chemoradiotherapy. Here the CDR3 reads CASSLGTGAPEAFF. CDR3 nucleotides: TGTGCCAGCAGCTTAGGGACAGGGGCCCCTGAAGCTTTCTTT.